This T cell receptor (beta chain) derives from a study of control samples from healthy donors and cancer patients. In germline, CDR1 is WSHSY, CDR2 SAAADI. This CDR3 has 15 residues. The ends were cut back, 4 bases at V and 6 bases at J, with 16 bases in the middle. TCRdb's table, derived via immunoSEQ multiplex PCR, lists solely in-frame clones and lacks some. This sample has some 150,000 clones; roughly nine tenths occur once, and the top ten carry 6% to 9%. This chain uses TRBV10-2 with TRBJ1-5; no reliable D call. The specimen sequenced was blood. The source of this sequence is a man between 18 and 29 years old in good health. The CDR3: CASSVPRQKGQPQHF. CDR3 nucleotide sequence: TGCGCCAGCAGTGTCCCCCGGCAGAAGGGTCAGCCCCAGCATTTT.